The T cell receptor (beta chain) under discussion was sequenced for a study of blood T cell repertoires in COVID-19 (TCRdb year 2020). At the level of the whole study: Samples from collaborators originated in the United States, Italy and Spain and spanned both the acute and convalescent phases of COVID-19. The material from the prospective study consisted of cDNA or gDNA derived from T cells, B-cell-depleted T cells, or PBMCs. The dataset comprised deeply sampled blood TCRbeta repertoires from subjects exposed to, actively infected with, or recovered from COVID-19. The repertoires were made available in a free public database intended to serve as a resource for research on the immune response to SARS-CoV-2. The samples were drawn from the first 160 participants of the ongoing ImmuneRACE study and from over a thousand subjects provided by 6 global collaborators. Sample metadata almost always included a de-identified subject ID, COVID-19 status, age in years and sex. HLA class I and class II types, where available, came from metadata supplied by the sample provider rather than from assay-based typing. Summary of the overall study and its limitations: The amount of clinical and demographic metadata varied by source and participant and was provided uncurated.

CDR1 and CDR2 are read off the germline V gene as KGHDR and SFDVKD. From its cysteine to its phenylalanine, the CDR3 spans 19 amino acids. Only the CDR3 part of the read is kept: 57 bases, read in frame from the first base. V lost 6 bases and J lost 4 bases, and the count of bases not matched to a germline gene is 13. Enrolling through a virtual design, the prospective study's participants ranged in age from roughly 18 to 95 years and lived across 24 United States geographic areas. Cohort assignment in the prospective study relied on participant-reported clinical history from a screening survey and a study questionnaire. Recovered participants in ImmuneRACE Cohort 3 were defined as having two consecutive negative NP/OP PCR tests, clearance from a healthcare professional, or resolution of symptoms. In the prospective study, whole blood, serum and a nasopharyngeal or oropharyngeal swab were collected from each participant by mobile phlebotomists. Prospective study participants could optionally give additional blood draws and questionnaires over a roughly 2-month period. Before DNA extraction, prospective study blood samples were shipped either frozen or at room temperature.

The immunoSEQ Assay, a bias-controlled multiplex PCR, was used to amplify TCRbeta CDR3 regions from genomic DNA. The source study handled its data this way. The number of nucleated cells in each sample was estimated by amplification of reference gene primers within the assay. To quantify the absolute abundance of each unique TCRbeta CDR3 rearrangement, sequence reads were collapsed and filtered. For each sample, productive Simpson clonality was calculated as the square root of Simpson's diversity index across productive rearrangements. TCRdb took this table from immuneACCESS and kept in-frame rearrangements with V and J called. Such tables lack part of the clones; where checked against another copy, unresolved V genes explain under half of the gap, and the rest is unexplained. V, J and clone size reflect that table, while D and trimming were determined from the DNA. Within this sample are 110,000 to 150,000 clones, with more than 75% of them counted one time only. 5% to 7% of the sample goes to the ten largest clones.

The table lists this clone with a count of one. The target of this receptor is not known. Base qualities are not at hand, and no much larger clone is one base apart. The receptor's source is a woman between 50 and 59 years old who had recovered from COVID-19. The V gene is TRBV24-1 and the J gene is TRBJ2-1, with 14 junctional bases fitting TRBD2. The specimen was PBMCs or T cells enriched from blood (not recorded which). The DNA reads TGTGCCACCAGTCGGTCCCAGGGACTAGCGGGGGTTGGGTACAATGAGCAGTTCTTC. Translated, this gives CATSRSQGLAGVGYNEQFF.